What follows is one T cell receptor beta chain and its context. This clone was seen more than once but under ten times. Its antigen is unknown. Per-nucleotide qualities are absent, and no much larger clonotype sits a single base away. The data originate from a study of shared clonotypes between healthy human individuals (dated by TCRdb to 2020 to 2022). Study-wide context: The cohort included a few men and a couple of women between 18 and 49 years of age. For each donor, CD4 naive and CD4 memory were each run on three plates, CD8 naive on two plates, and CD8 memory on one plate. Blood TCR repertoires of five healthy adults were deeply sequenced to estimate repertoire size and the extent of clonotype sharing between individuals. To increase sequencing depth and limit assay-specific biases, TCR repertoire library preparation and sequencing were carried out by different laboratories using diverse techniques. Between about 0.85 and 10 billion PBMCs per donor were obtained by leukapheresis. The study at large found these results: Because the study included a small number of donors, the genetic and exposure-history diversity represented was limited. Estimated clonotype richness was generally larger for naive than for memory subsets. Pairwise subsampling indicated that sequencing depth was expected to affect the degree of clonotype sharing among donors. Incomplete sequencing was indicated by rarefaction of sorted-subset datasets, despite the large sequencing depth. Clonotypes shared by all four sorted-subset donors showed higher generation probabilities than non-shared clonotypes. Approximately 5% of naive CD4, more than 3% of naive CD8, about 2.4% of memory CD4, and about 0.4% of memory CD8 clonotypes were shared across a few donors. Sampling was restricted to blood, and TCR repertoires in tissues likely differ from the TCR repertoires found in blood.

TCR CDR3 regions were amplified from genomic DNA by multiplex PCR using the deep immunoSEQ assay. Extracted genomic DNA from each cell subset was spread evenly across all wells of several immunoSEQ 96-well plates, with each plate serving as a replicate. For sorted subsets, roughly 200 ng of genomic DNA, equivalent to 25,000 to 30,000 T cell genomes, went into each replicate PCR. The purified libraries were quantified using a Qubit 3.0 fluorometer, sized with a Bioanalyzer 2100, and then quantified again using the KAPA Library Quantification kit. Every immunoSEQ 96-well plate was sequenced on a dedicated single-read 150-cycle Illumina NextSeq 550 flow cell. The original methods were these. Because the immunoSEQ output held only junctional sequences and lacked quality scores, the filtering could not match the filtering applied to full-length reads. Sequences were annotated with PyIR, a Python wrapper for IgBLAST v1.9, and V/J genes and CDR3 were assigned using IMGT germline references. Reads were removed for weak V/J assignments (E-value above 1e-6), missing CDR3, stop codons, out-of-frame junctions, or ambiguous translated residues. V3J clonotypes were defined as sequences sharing the same inferred V gene, J gene, and CDR3 amino acid sequence. Percentage overlap between repertoires was calculated by dividing the number of shared unique clonotypes by the size of the smaller repertoire. Richness of each repertoire was evaluated using RTK rarefaction, the Chao1 estimator, and Recon v2.1 estimates of unobserved clonotypes. Generation probabilities for all TCRbeta clonotypes obtained by the gDNA method from a handful of donors were computed using OLGA. Not all clones reach the TCRdb copy of this immuneACCESS table, which keeps in-frame sequences only. Checked studies attribute under half of the gap to unresolved V genes and leave the rest unexplained. V, J and clone size are taken as reported in that table, and D and trimming were inferred from the DNA itself. The sample table shows 300,000 to 350,000 clones, and around 79% are seen once. 8.5% to 12% of the sample is in the top ten clones.

Healthy HIV-negative adults with no recently reported acute infections or vaccinations were included as donors. All donors were Caucasian adults living in Nashville, Tennessee, USA. CD4+ T cells were enriched by magnetic negative selection; naive cells were then positively selected on CD45RA, and the negative fraction formed the memory subset. Blood was obtained by leukapheresis, after which PBMCs were separated by Ficoll-Histopaque density gradient centrifugation and cryopreserved in liquid nitrogen vapor phase. Analytical flow cytometry was used to check the purity and quantity of each magnetically sorted T cell population. Each sorted fraction had its genomic DNA isolated and then quantified by UV absorbance on a Nanodrop 2000c. The germline ends are 14 bases apart after V is trimmed by 2 bases and J by 6 bases. From the germline V gene, CDR1 is SGHRS and CDR2 is YFSETQ. Measured from the cysteine to the phenylalanine, the CDR3 is 14 residues long. The entry retains the CDR3 DNA only, 42 bases that are in frame from base 1.

The sequence links TRBV5-1 to TRBJ1-1; D gene: possibly TRBD1, on 6 matching bases. This TCR was recovered from a man younger than 45 in good health. The sequenced material came from memory CD4+ T cells sorted from blood. This specimen's cell subset or site label, interpreted: CD45RA-negative fraction. The CDR3 protein: CASSFGGAGAEAFF. The DNA reads as follows: TGCGCCAGCAGCTTTGGGGGGGCCGGCGCTGAAGCTTTCTTT.